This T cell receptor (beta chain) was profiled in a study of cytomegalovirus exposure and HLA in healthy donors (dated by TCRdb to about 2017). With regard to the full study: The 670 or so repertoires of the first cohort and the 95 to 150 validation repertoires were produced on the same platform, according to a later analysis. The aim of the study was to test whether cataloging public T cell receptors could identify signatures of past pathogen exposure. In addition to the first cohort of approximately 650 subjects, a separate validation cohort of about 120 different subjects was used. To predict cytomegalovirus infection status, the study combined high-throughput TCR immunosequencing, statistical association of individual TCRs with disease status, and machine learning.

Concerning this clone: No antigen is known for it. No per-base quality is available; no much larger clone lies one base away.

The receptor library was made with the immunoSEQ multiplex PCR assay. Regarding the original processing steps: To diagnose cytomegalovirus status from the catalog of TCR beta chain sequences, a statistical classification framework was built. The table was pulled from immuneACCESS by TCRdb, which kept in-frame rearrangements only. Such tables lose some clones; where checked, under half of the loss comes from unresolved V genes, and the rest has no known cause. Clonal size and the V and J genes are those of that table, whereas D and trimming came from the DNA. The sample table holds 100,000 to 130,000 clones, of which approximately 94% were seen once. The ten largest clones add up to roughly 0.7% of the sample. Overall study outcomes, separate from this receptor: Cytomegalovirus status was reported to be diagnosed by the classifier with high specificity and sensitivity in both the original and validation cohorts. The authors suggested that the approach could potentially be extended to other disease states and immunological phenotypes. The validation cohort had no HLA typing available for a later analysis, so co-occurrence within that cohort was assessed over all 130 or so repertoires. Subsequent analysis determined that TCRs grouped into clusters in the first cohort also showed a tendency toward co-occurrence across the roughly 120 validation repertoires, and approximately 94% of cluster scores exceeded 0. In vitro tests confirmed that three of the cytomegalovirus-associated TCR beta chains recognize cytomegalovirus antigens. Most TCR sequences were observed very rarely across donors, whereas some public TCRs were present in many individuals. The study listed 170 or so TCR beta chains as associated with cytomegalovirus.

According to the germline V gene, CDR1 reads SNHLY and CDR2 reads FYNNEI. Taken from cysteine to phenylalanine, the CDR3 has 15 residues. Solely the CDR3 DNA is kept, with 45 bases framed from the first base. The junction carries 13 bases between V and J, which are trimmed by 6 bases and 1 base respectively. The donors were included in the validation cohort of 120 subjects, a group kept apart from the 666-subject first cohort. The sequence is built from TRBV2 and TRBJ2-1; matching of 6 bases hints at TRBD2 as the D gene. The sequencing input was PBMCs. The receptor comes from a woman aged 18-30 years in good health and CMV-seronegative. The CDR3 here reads CASRPPRGSYNEQFF. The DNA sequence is TGTGCCAGCAGACCTCCGCGGGGTTCCTACAATGAGCAGTTCTTC.